This T cell receptor (beta chain) was observed in a study of T cell responses to AZD1222 COVID-19 vaccine (dated by TCRdb to the early 2020s). Regarding the complete study: AZD1222 recipients with second doses at about 4 weeks or about 12 weeks were pooled, because spike-specific TCR depth and breadth did not differ between schedules. TCR sequencing covered 233 trial participants: 200 to 210 given two doses of AZD1222 and 26 given two doses of MenACWY control vaccine. Trial participants were enrolled by age into 18-55, 56-69 and 70-plus year subgroups, with 148, 28 and 57 TCR-sequenced participants respectively. Findings and caveats that apply to the study as a whole: Because no samples from the day 14 peak response were available, repertoires could be characterized only after the peak T cell response. Epitopes outside the regions mutated in the B.1.351 and B.1.1.7 variants were reportedly recognized by nearly half of the unique spike-specific TCRs. Participants were mostly white British and included more females than males, and it was suggested by the authors that clonal diversity may have been underestimated. The whole spike protein was spanned by vaccine-associated CD4 TCRs, and dominant responses were seen in regions 160-218 and 743-854. After two AZD1222 doses, both the breadth and the depth of spike-specific TCRs were significantly higher than at day 0 and than in MenACWY recipients. The 56-69-year group was small, and its depth increase did not reach significance, likely because of low power. Conclusions about previously exposed vaccinees are limited, since just a handful of AZD1222 recipients were seropositive for SARS-CoV-2 at baseline.

The CDR3 regions of human TCRbeta chains were subjected to immunosequencing. Turning to the authors' computational methods: TCRs in the repertoires were matched against a reference library of SARS-CoV-2-specific TCRs that had been generated with the MIRA antigen-specificity platform. Breadth was defined as the fraction of unique TCRs that were SARS-CoV-2-associated. Depth was defined as the fraction of total T cells that were SARS-CoV-2-associated. Using the MIRA data, each spike-specific TCR was assigned both to the spike region to which the TCR was reactive and to a CD4 or CD8 class. Log10-transformed breadth and depth values were compared by one-way ANOVA with Sidak's multiple comparisons tests. This is the immuneACCESS table as TCRdb keeps it, with only in-frame sequences that have V and J called. A part of the clones is gone; compared with another copy, unresolved V genes explain less than half, and the rest is unexplained. V and J calls and clone size follow that table, whereas D and trimming were derived from the DNA. The sample data list over 90,000 clones, and roughly 88% of these were observed just once. Together, the top ten hold about 5% of the sample.

With regard to this clone: This clone's antigen is unknown. Base qualities are not recorded, but no much larger clone differs from it by a single base.

Between the V and J ends, shortened by 1 base and 4 bases respectively, the junction contains 10 bases. Including the terminal cysteine and phenylalanine, the CDR3 comprises 15 residues. Of the read, only the CDR3 DNA is kept; its 45 bases are in frame from base 1. The germline V gene gives CDR1 as SGHNT and CDR2 as YENEEA. The sample's time point label is to be understood as: baseline before first vaccination. Vaccinee samples came from UK trials COV001 and COV002, including a single-blind randomized controlled phase 2/3 trial of AZD1222 (ChAdOx1 nCoV-19) in healthy adults. For TCRbeta chain sequencing, PBMC samples from trial participants were taken at day 0 and at day 28 after the second dose.

The sequence joins TRBV11-3 to TRBJ2-2, with TRBD1 perhaps the D gene, on 6 matching bases. Sequenced material: peripheral blood, taken on day 0 of AZD1222 vaccination. This clonotype originated in an adult in good health. This receptor carries the CDR3 CASSLAPTGTGELFF. The DNA reads as follows: TGTGCCAGCAGCTTAGCCCCGACAGGCACCGGGGAGCTGTTTTTT.